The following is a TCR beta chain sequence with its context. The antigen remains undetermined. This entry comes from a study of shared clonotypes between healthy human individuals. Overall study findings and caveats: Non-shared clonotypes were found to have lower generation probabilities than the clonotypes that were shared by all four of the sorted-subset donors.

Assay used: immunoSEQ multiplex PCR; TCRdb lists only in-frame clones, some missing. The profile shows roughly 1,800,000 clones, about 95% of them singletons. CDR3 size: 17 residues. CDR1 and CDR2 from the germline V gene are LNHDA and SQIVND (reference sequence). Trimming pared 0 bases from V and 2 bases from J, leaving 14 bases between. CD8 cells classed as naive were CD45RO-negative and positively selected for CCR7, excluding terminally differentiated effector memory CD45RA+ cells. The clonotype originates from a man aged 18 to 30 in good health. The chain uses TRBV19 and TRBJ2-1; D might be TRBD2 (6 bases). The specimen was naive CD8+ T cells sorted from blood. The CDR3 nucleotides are TGTGCCAGTAGTATAGATGCGGAGGGTAGCACCTACAATGAGCAGTTCTTC. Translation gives CASSIDAEGSTYNEQFF. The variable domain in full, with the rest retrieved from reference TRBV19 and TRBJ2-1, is DGGITQSPKYLFRKEGQNVTLSCEQNLNHDAMYWYRQDPGQGLRLIYYSQIVNDFQKGDIAEGYSVSREKKESFPLTVTSAQKNPTAFYLCASSIDAEGSTYNEQFFGPGTRLTVL.